The following is a T cell receptor (beta chain) sequence with its context. This entry belongs to a study of CD8 T cells in Susac syndrome. CDR1 MGHRA and CDR2 YSYEKL come from the germline V gene. The CDR3 sequence is 15 residues long. Trimming at V came to 1 base and at J to 4 bases, leaving 6 bases not matched to a gene. Reverse transcription of 0.5 to 1 ug RNA was performed with random hexamers. TCRdb itself ran the immunoSEQ multiplex PCR reads through MiXCR, one entry per CDR3 protein. Of about 150,000 distinct CDR3 sequences detected, nearly 97% appear once; the ten largest clones hold 0.065% to 0.095%.

Sequencing used CD4+ T cells from PBMCs. The chain links TRBV4-1 to TRBJ2-7, with TRBD1 matching over 8 bases. This receptor was identified in a human donor with Susac syndrome. The CDR3: CASSQVGRGRYEQYF. For the CDR3, the DNA is TGCGCCAGCAGCCAAGTGGGCAGGGGGCGGTACGAGCAGTACTTC.